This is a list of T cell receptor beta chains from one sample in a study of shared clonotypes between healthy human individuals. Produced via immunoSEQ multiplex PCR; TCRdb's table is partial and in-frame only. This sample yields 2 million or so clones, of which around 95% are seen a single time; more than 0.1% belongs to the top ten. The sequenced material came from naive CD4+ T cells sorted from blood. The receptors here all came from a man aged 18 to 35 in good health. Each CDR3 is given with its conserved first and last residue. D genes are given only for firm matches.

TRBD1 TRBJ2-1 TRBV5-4 TGTGCCAGCAGCACCCAGACAGGGGGCATCGGGGTTGAGCAGTTCTTC CASSTQTGGIGVEQFF
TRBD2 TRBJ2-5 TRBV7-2 TGTGCCAGCAGCTTAGTTAGCGGGATGCAAGAGACCCAGTACTTC CASSLVSGMQETQYF
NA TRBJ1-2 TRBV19 TGTGCCAGTAGTATAGAGTCGAGAACCTATGGCTACACCTTC CASSIESRTYGYTF
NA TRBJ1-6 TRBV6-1 TGTGCCAGCAGTGGGACAGTGGGGGTTGGACCCCTCCACTTT CASSGTVGVGPLHF
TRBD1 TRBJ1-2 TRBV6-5 TGTGCCAGCACTAGGACAGGCGTAAGCTATGGCTACACCTTC CASTRTGVSYGYTF
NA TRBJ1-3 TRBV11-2 TGTGCCAGCAGCTTAGATTTCGGTGACTCTGGAAACACCATATATTTT CASSLDFGDSGNTIYF
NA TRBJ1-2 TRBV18 TGTGCCAGCTCACCACCGGGGCAGACCAACTATGGCTACACCTTC CASSPPGQTNYGYTF
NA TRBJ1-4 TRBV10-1 TGCGCCAGCAGTGACACAGCTAATGAAAAACTGTTTTTT CASSDTANEKLFF
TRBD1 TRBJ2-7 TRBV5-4 TGTGCCAGCAGTCTCGAGGGACAGGGGTCCTACGAGCAGTACTTC CASSLEGQGSYEQYF
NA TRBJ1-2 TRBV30 TGTGCCTGGAGCCTAACAGGGAGGGCAAACTATGGCTACACCTTC CAWSLTGRANYGYTF